These 25 T cell receptor beta chains originate from one sample sequenced in a study of long-term antiretroviral therapy in people with HIV. Running of the v3.0 immunoSEQ assay took place at survey level. Profiling relied on immunoSEQ multiplex PCR, and the TCRdb table lists in-frame clones only, not all of them. The table lists about 38,000 clones, around 86% of them singletons. The specimen comprised unsorted PBMCs, sampled 1.5 years after starting antiretroviral therapy. These receptor sequences come from a man between 18 and 35 years old with HIV.

A few counts support this clone. This sequence joins TRBV20-1 and TRBJ1-2; D is unresolved. This CDR3 comprises 11 residues. From germline, CDR1 is DFQATT and CDR2 SNEGSKA (reference sequence). Trimming stripped 3 bases from V and 4 bases from J, with 6 bases between. The CDR3 here is CSARDGYGYTF. In DNA form, the CDR3 reads TGCAGTGCTAGGGATGGCTATGGCTACACCTTC.

This clone was observed a single time. J is TRBJ1-5 and V is TRBV27; weak D call: TRBD1 (5 bases). The CDR3 has 14 residues. The V and J ends lost 0 bases and 6 bases respectively, with 9 bases between them. CDR1 MNHEY and CDR2 SMNVEV come from the germline V gene (reference sequence). The CDR3 reads CASSLSGAGQPQHF. DNA of the CDR3: TGTGCCAGCAGTTTATCAGGGGCAGGTCAGCCCCAGCATTTT.

CDR3 nucleotide sequence: TGTGCCAGCAGCTGGATGGTGGACTACGAGCAGTACTTC. Translation gives CASSWMVDYEQYF. The rearrangement links TRBV5-6 to TRBJ2-7, with D hard to call. Germline assignment: CDR1 SGHDT and CDR2 YYEEEE. Trimming removed 3 bases from V and 3 bases from J, with 10 bases in between. The CDR3 loop spans 13 amino acids.

The rearrangement links TRBV7-9 to TRBJ2-1, with a tentative D call TRBD2 (7 bases). This CDR3 region has 15 residues. Trimming shortened V by 5 bases and J by 7 bases, and 18 bases separated the two germline ends. Germline CDR1 is SEHNR and CDR2 is FQNEAQ (reference sequence). CDR3 bases: TGTGCCAGCAGCCCTCGGGGGGCGTTGGTGAATGAGCAGTTCTTC. It codes for CASSPRGALVNEQFF.

V and J are TRBV28 and TRBJ2-7; D is possibly TRBD2 (7 bases). The V gene's germline CDR1 is MDHEN and CDR2 SYDVKM. Between the trimmed V and J ends, which lost 6 bases and 3 bases, there was a span of 24 bases. The CDR3 totals 17 residues. DNA of the CDR3: TGTGCCAGCAGCCTCACAGGGTTTGGAGCGGGACACTACGAGCAGTACTTC. As protein: CASSLTGFGAGHYEQYF.

The rearrangement uses TRBV4-3 and TRBJ1-1; D ambiguous. The germline V gene encodes CDR1 LGHNA and CDR2 YSLEER. V shed 0 bases and J shed 1 base, with 6 bases lying between them. The CDR3 is 14 residues long. The CDR3 reads CASSQELQNTEAFF. CDR3 in DNA: TGCGCCAGCAGCCAAGAATTACAGAACACTGAAGCTTTCTTT.

This clone has just one count. In DNA form, the CDR3 reads TGTGCCAGCAAAAACCTCTATGGCTACACCTTC. The encoded protein is CASKNLYGYTF. This chain joins TRBV6-5 and TRBJ1-2; D not certain. Germline V gene data show CDR1 as MNHEY and CDR2 as SVGAGI. With 7 bases removed from V and 4 bases from J, the gap between germline ends came to 7 bases. The CDR3 spans 11 residues.

The chain has TRBV18 and TRBJ2-3; TRBD1 matches 7 bases. The germline V gene has CDR1 KGHSH and CDR2 LQKENI. The trim removed 4 bases at V and 4 bases at J, leaving 14 bases unmatched. CDR3 length equals 17 residues. The CDR3 DNA reads as TGTGCCAGCTCACGTTGGACAGGCTCCACGGACCCAGATACGCAGTATTTT. Its protein is CASSRWTGSTDPDTQYF.

The V call is TRBV6-5, the J call TRBJ1-1, with a weak D call TRBD1 (5 bases). The CDR3 sequence is 12 residues long. Trimming removed 5 bases from V and 2 bases from J, with 6 bases in between. Germline CDR1 is MNHEY and CDR2 is SVGAGI. The CDR3 loop reads CASSGHNTEAFF. The CDR3 DNA sequence: TGTGCCAGCAGTGGACACAACACTGAAGCTTTCTTT.

The chain joins TRBV7-7 to TRBJ2-7; D is unresolved. This CDR3 is 13 amino acids long. Germline V gene sequence: CDR1 SSHAT, CDR2 FNYEAQ (reference sequence). V lost 6 bases, J lost 1 base, and 10 bases lay in between. The CDR3 DNA follows: TGTGCCAGCAGTATCGACTTATCCTACGAGCAGTACTTC. Its translation is CASSIDLSYEQYF.

The chain uses TRBV11-2 and TRBJ2-5; D is uncertain. The CDR3 consists of 13 residues. The germline V gene encodes CDR1 SGHAT and CDR2 FQNNGV. Trimming pared 5 bases from V and 5 bases from J, leaving 12 bases between. The DNA of the CDR3 is TGTGCCAGCAGCAATAGAGTTGGGGAGACCCAGTACTTC. Protein: CASSNRVGETQYF.

This chain uses TRBV29-1 with TRBJ2-2; D possibly corresponds to TRBD2 (5 bases). Trimming stripped 7 bases from V and 6 bases from J, with 18 bases between. Germline CDR1 SQVTM, CDR2 ANQGSEA. The CDR3 covers 14 residues. The chain's CDR3 is CSADGAGGSGELFF. The CDR3 nucleotides read TGCAGCGCTGATGGTGCGGGCGGTTCCGGGGAGCTGTTTTTT.

The chain has TRBV14 and TRBJ2-7, with 10 bases that match TRBD1. Germline V gene sequence: CDR1 SGHDN, CDR2 FVKESK. The V gene end was trimmed by 4 bases and the J gene end by 3 bases; junction bases not matched to a gene: 9. CDR3 size: 16 residues. The DNA of the CDR3 is TGTGCCAGCAGCCCCATTGCGGGACAGGGGTTCTACGAGCAGTACTTC. The encoded protein is CASSPIAGQGFYEQYF.

This clone was observed a single time. CDR3 residues: CASSPEVGEQYF. In nucleotides, the CDR3 is TGCGCCAGCAGCCCGGAAGTGGGGGAGCAGTACTTC. V usage is TRBV5-1 and J usage is TRBJ2-7; no clear D. The ends were cut back, 4 bases at V and 7 bases at J, with 12 bases in the middle. Germline V gene lookup returns CDR1 SGHRS and CDR2 YFSETQ. The CDR3 runs to 12 residues.

This sequence joins TRBV28 and TRBJ2-1; D is perhaps TRBD1 (7 bases). The germline CDR1 and CDR2 sequences are MDHEN and SYDVKM. This CDR3 contains 17 residues. Trimming cost V 3 bases and J 1 base, with 16 bases left between them. The CDR3 nucleotides are TGTGCCAGCAGTTTGCGGGGACAGATGATATCCTACAATGAGCAGTTCTTC. Protein sequence: CASSLRGQMISYNEQFF.

The genes are TRBV6-5 and TRBJ2-7; D possibly matches TRBD1 or TRBD2 (5 bases each). Germline V gene sequence: CDR1 MNHEY, CDR2 SVGAGI. This CDR3 spans 15 amino acids. V was clipped by 7 bases and J by 0 bases, with 16 bases between them. CDR3 nucleotide sequence: TGTGCCAGCACAACCAGGCCCGGGACCTCCTACGAGCAGTACTTC. Its protein is CASTTRPGTSYEQYF.

The chain links TRBV9 to TRBJ2-7; weak D call: TRBD1 (6 bases). V shed 5 bases and J shed 5 bases, with 14 bases lying between them. This CDR3 region has 13 residues. In germline, CDR1 is SGDLS, CDR2 YYNGEE. As DNA, the CDR3 is TGTGCCAGCAGTCGGGACCCAGGGGACGAGCAGTACTTC. Encoded protein: CASSRDPGDEQYF.

V usage is TRBV20-1 and J usage is TRBJ1-2; D is undetermined. V dropped 3 bases and J dropped 5 bases, with 7 bases sitting between them. CDR1 DFQATT and CDR2 SNEGSKA come from the germline V gene (reference sequence). The CDR3 runs 11 residues. The CDR3 coding sequence is TGCAGTGCTAGTCGGCAGTATGGCTACACCTTC. This translates into CSASRQYGYTF.

Written as DNA, the CDR3 is TGCGCCAGCAGTTCGTCAGGCGCCGGGGAGCTGTTTTTT. It encodes CASSSSGAGELFF. The gene calls are TRBV5-1 and TRBJ2-2; no firm D call. Germline lookup yields CDR1 SGHRS and CDR2 YFSETQ. The CDR3 extends over 13 amino acids. V was trimmed by 5 bases and J by 6 bases, leaving 11 bases between them.

The table lists this clone with a few counts. The chain has TRBV5-5 and TRBJ2-7; D unresolved. Germline V gene sequence: CDR1 SGHKS, CDR2 YYEKEE (reference sequence). Trimming removed 1 base from V and 1 base from J, with 6 bases in between. This CDR3 is built from 13 residues. CDR3 in amino acids: CASSLLGSYEQYF. DNA of the CDR3: TGTGCCAGCAGCTTGCTGGGTTCCTACGAGCAGTACTTC.

This chain connects TRBV19 to TRBJ1-4, with a weak D call TRBD1 (5 bases). V was pared by 7 bases and J by 1 base, with 16 bases between. This CDR3 is 16 amino acids long. Germline V gene lookup returns CDR1 LNHDA and CDR2 SQIVND (reference sequence). The CDR3, as DNA: TGTGCCAGTACCGAAAGGTCGGGGGTAACTAATGAAAAACTGTTTTTT. Its protein product is CASTERSGVTNEKLFF.

This rearrangement joins TRBV28 to TRBJ2-7; 8 nucleotides agree with TRBD1. This CDR3 spans 15 amino acids. The germline V gene has CDR1 MDHEN and CDR2 SYDVKM. Losses at the gene ends were 4 bases for V and 3 bases for J; bases not matched to a gene: 8. CDR3 in DNA: TGTGCCAGCAGTTCCCCCGGGACAGGATTCTACGAGCAGTACTTC. It translates to CASSSPGTGFYEQYF.

There are a few counts of this clone. The V and J genes are TRBV5-1 and TRBJ1-5; D uncertain. The CDR3 is made up of 15 amino acids. Germline V gene lookup returns CDR1 SGHRS and CDR2 YFSETQ. The V gene lost 4 bases and the J gene lost 2 bases, with 13 bases spanning the gap. The CDR3 coding sequence is TGCGCCAGCAGCGTGATTGGGGATGGCAATCAGCCCCAGCATTTT. Its translation: CASSVIGDGNQPQHF.

This chain's CDR3 is CASSLEQGRHNEQFF. CDR3 in DNA: TGCGCCAGCAGCTTGGAACAGGGGAGACACAATGAGCAGTTCTTC. The chain recombines TRBV5-1 with TRBJ2-1; TRBD1 matches 7 bases. This CDR3 has 15 amino acids. In germline, CDR1 is SGHRS, CDR2 YFSETQ. The J segment lost 5 bases and the V segment lost 0 bases, leaving 5 bases of the junction unmatched.

This clone has only one observation. The genes are TRBV6-5 and TRBJ2-7, with 7 bases aligning to TRBD1. Germline V gene sequence: CDR1 MNHEY, CDR2 SVGAGI. The junction had 13 bases not matched to a gene; V was cut back by 8 bases and J by 12 bases. The CDR3 consists of 12 residues. The CDR3 nucleotides are TGTGCCAGCCGTTTCAGACAGGGAAGGCTGTACTTC. This gives the protein CASRFRQGRLYF.